Listed below are T cell receptor beta chains from one sample, sequenced in a study of cytomegalovirus exposure and HLA in healthy donors. Method: immunoSEQ multiplex PCR; TCRdb's copy keeps in-frame clones and lacks some. The table shows 65,000 to 90,000 clones, with roughly 95% occurring only once. The sample taken for sequencing was PBMCs. The receptors shown here come from a man aged 18 to 30 in good health and CMV-seronegative. CDR3s include the opening cysteine and the closing phenylalanine or tryptophan. The D gene is left open where the match is weak. The size entry is marked missing in some rows and otherwise reads once, few, many or a size class.

abundance: once
d_gene: NA
v_gene: TRBV10-3
j_gene: TRBJ2-1
CDR3aa: CAIGGLTYNEQFF
CDR3nt: TGTGCCATCGGGGGCCTAACCTACAATGAGCAGTTCTTC

abundance: NA
d_gene: NA
v_gene: TRBV27
j_gene: TRBJ1-2
CDR3aa: CASTSLNEGNNYGYTF
CDR3nt: TGTGCCAGCACCTCTCTTAATGAGGGAAACAACTATGGCTACACCTTC

abundance: NA
d_gene: NA
v_gene: TRBV10-3
j_gene: TRBJ2-7
CDR3aa: CAISVSERQYF
CDR3nt: TGTGCCATCAGTGTATCAGAACGGCAGTACTTC

abundance: once
d_gene: NA
v_gene: TRBV19
j_gene: TRBJ2-2
CDR3aa: CASSTDKLRIVAGELFF
CDR3nt: TGTGCCAGTAGTACGGACAAGTTGCGAATCGTTGCCGGGGAGCTGTTTTTT

abundance: NA
d_gene: NA
v_gene: TRBV6-6
j_gene: TRBJ1-4
CDR3aa: CASTSGLMEKLFF
CDR3nt: TGTGCCAGCACCTCGGGGTTGATGGAAAAACTGTTTTTT

abundance: once
d_gene: NA
v_gene: TRBV6-5
j_gene: TRBJ1-2
CDR3aa: CATGQGGLQYGYTF
CDR3nt: TGTGCCACGGGGCAGGGAGGACTCCAGTATGGCTACACCTTC

abundance: NA
d_gene: TRBD2
v_gene: TRBV4-1
j_gene: TRBJ2-1
CDR3aa: CASSQARGDYNEQFF
CDR3nt: TGCGCCAGCAGCCAGGCTCGGGGGGACTACAATGAGCAGTTCTTC

abundance: NA
d_gene: TRBD1
v_gene: TRBV13
j_gene: TRBJ1-2
CDR3aa: CASSLGDDRVNYGYTF
CDR3nt: TGTGCCAGCAGCCTAGGGGACGACAGGGTTAACTATGGCTACACCTTC

abundance: NA
d_gene: NA
v_gene: TRBV7-8
j_gene: TRBJ2-1
CDR3aa: CASSLEGGVGEQFF
CDR3nt: TGTGCCAGCAGCTTAGAAGGGGGGGTCGGTGAGCAGTTCTTC

abundance: NA
d_gene: NA
v_gene: TRBV9
j_gene: TRBJ2-3
CDR3aa: CASSPGGTQYF
CDR3nt: TGTGCCAGCAGCCCCGGGGGTACGCAGTATTTT

abundance: NA
d_gene: TRBD1
v_gene: TRBV27
j_gene: TRBJ2-5
CDR3aa: CASSSPTGAAFGTQYF
CDR3nt: TGTGCCAGCAGTTCCCCGACAGGGGCGGCTTTCGGGACCCAGTACTTC

abundance: NA
d_gene: NA
v_gene: TRBV28
j_gene: TRBJ2-2
CDR3aa: CASSLGIGVGVTGELFF
CDR3nt: TGTGCCAGCAGTTTAGGGATTGGGGTCGGGGTCACCGGGGAGCTGTTTTTT

abundance: NA
d_gene: NA
v_gene: TRBV6-5
j_gene: TRBJ2-2
CDR3aa: CASRRQTGELFF
CDR3nt: TGTGCCAGCAGACGACAGACCGGGGAGCTGTTTTTT

abundance: NA
d_gene: TRBD1
v_gene: TRBV18
j_gene: TRBJ1-5
CDR3aa: CASSPLGIGTGNQPQHF
CDR3nt: TGTGCCAGCTCACCCCTGGGAATCGGGACAGGGAATCAGCCCCAGCATTTT

abundance: NA
d_gene: NA
v_gene: TRBV6-9
j_gene: TRBJ2-1
CDR3aa: CASREEHLGGSYNEQFF
CDR3nt: TGTGCCAGCAGAGAAGAACACCTAGGGGGCTCCTACAATGAGCAGTTCTTC

abundance: NA
d_gene: NA
v_gene: TRBV7-9
j_gene: TRBJ1-5
CDR3aa: CASSVPRGTQHF
CDR3nt: TGTGCCAGCAGCGTTCCCCGGGGGACCCAGCATTTT

abundance: NA
d_gene: NA
v_gene: TRBV6-1
j_gene: TRBJ1-6
CDR3aa: CASSQSGSPLHF
CDR3nt: TGTGCCAGCAGCCAGTCGGGTTCACCCCTCCACTTT

abundance: NA
d_gene: NA
v_gene: TRBV21-1
j_gene: TRBJ2-2
CDR3aa: CASSKWAATANTGELFF
CDR3nt: TGTGCCAGCAGCAAATGGGCGGCGACAGCGAACACCGGGGAGCTGTTTTTT

abundance: NA
d_gene: NA
v_gene: TRBV6-1
j_gene: TRBJ2-1
CDR3aa: CASRHWTLSYNEQFF
CDR3nt: TGTGCCAGCAGACATTGGACACTTTCCTACAATGAGCAGTTCTTC

abundance: NA
d_gene: NA
v_gene: TRBV5-1
j_gene: TRBJ2-7
CDR3aa: CASSFSGYEQYF
CDR3nt: TGCGCCAGCAGCTTCTCAGGGTACGAGCAGTACTTC

abundance: NA
d_gene: NA
v_gene: TRBV19
j_gene: TRBJ2-1
CDR3aa: CASSPDRTFGDEQFF
CDR3nt: TGTGCCAGTAGTCCCGACAGAACCTTTGGGGATGAGCAGTTCTTC

abundance: NA
d_gene: NA
v_gene: TRBV6-5
j_gene: TRBJ1-2
CDR3aa: CASRPGAGYGYTF
CDR3nt: TGTGCCAGCAGACCAGGGGCGGGCTATGGCTACACCTTC

abundance: NA
d_gene: TRBD1
v_gene: TRBV7-2
j_gene: TRBJ1-1
CDR3aa: CASSLARTGAHSTEAFF
CDR3nt: TGTGCCAGCAGCTTAGCGAGGACAGGGGCGCACAGCACTGAAGCTTTCTTT

abundance: NA
d_gene: TRBD2
v_gene: TRBV18
j_gene: TRBJ2-7
CDR3aa: CASSPGLAGSYEQYF
CDR3nt: TGTGCCAGCTCACCAGGGCTAGCGGGCTCCTACGAGCAGTACTTC

abundance: NA
d_gene: TRBD1
v_gene: TRBV10-3
j_gene: TRBJ1-2
CDR3aa: CAIIGTGANYGYTF
CDR3nt: TGTGCCATCATCGGGACAGGAGCTAACTATGGCTACACCTTC

abundance: NA
d_gene: NA
v_gene: TRBV6-1
j_gene: TRBJ2-6
CDR3aa: CASSELAGPPGANVLTF
CDR3nt: TGTGCCAGCAGTGAGTTGGCGGGGCCTCCTGGGGCCAACGTCCTGACTTTC

abundance: NA
d_gene: TRBD1
v_gene: TRBV6-1
j_gene: TRBJ2-3
CDR3aa: CASSDGGNRGADTQYF
CDR3nt: TGTGCCAGCAGTGACGGCGGAAACAGGGGGGCCGATACGCAGTATTTT

abundance: once
d_gene: NA
v_gene: TRBV4-3
j_gene: TRBJ1-3
CDR3aa: CASSLDLQGLYLVGNTIYF
CDR3nt: TGCGCCAGCAGCCTTGACTTACAGGGTTTGTATCTCGTCGGAAACACCATATATTTT